This record concerns one T cell receptor (beta chain) sequence. The data belong to a study of shared clonotypes between healthy human individuals. The data were produced by immunoSEQ multiplex PCR, yet TCRdb's version contains in-frame clones alone and is incomplete. The table lists around 940,000 clones, approximately 80% of them singletons. The germline V gene has CDR1 MNHEY and CDR2 SMNVEV (reference sequence). This CDR3 has 15 amino acids. The V end was cut by 2 bases, the J end by 7 bases, with 14 bases between. The sequenced material came from memory CD4+ T cells sorted from blood. Subset meaning: CD45RA-negative fraction. This chain joins TRBV27 and TRBJ1-4, with TRBD1 as a possible D gene (5 bases). The receptor's source is a man aged 18 to 29 in good health. As DNA, the CDR3 is TGTGCCAGCAGTTTAAACTCGGGGCGCGGTGAAAAACTGTTTTTT. It encodes CASSLNSGRGEKLFF.